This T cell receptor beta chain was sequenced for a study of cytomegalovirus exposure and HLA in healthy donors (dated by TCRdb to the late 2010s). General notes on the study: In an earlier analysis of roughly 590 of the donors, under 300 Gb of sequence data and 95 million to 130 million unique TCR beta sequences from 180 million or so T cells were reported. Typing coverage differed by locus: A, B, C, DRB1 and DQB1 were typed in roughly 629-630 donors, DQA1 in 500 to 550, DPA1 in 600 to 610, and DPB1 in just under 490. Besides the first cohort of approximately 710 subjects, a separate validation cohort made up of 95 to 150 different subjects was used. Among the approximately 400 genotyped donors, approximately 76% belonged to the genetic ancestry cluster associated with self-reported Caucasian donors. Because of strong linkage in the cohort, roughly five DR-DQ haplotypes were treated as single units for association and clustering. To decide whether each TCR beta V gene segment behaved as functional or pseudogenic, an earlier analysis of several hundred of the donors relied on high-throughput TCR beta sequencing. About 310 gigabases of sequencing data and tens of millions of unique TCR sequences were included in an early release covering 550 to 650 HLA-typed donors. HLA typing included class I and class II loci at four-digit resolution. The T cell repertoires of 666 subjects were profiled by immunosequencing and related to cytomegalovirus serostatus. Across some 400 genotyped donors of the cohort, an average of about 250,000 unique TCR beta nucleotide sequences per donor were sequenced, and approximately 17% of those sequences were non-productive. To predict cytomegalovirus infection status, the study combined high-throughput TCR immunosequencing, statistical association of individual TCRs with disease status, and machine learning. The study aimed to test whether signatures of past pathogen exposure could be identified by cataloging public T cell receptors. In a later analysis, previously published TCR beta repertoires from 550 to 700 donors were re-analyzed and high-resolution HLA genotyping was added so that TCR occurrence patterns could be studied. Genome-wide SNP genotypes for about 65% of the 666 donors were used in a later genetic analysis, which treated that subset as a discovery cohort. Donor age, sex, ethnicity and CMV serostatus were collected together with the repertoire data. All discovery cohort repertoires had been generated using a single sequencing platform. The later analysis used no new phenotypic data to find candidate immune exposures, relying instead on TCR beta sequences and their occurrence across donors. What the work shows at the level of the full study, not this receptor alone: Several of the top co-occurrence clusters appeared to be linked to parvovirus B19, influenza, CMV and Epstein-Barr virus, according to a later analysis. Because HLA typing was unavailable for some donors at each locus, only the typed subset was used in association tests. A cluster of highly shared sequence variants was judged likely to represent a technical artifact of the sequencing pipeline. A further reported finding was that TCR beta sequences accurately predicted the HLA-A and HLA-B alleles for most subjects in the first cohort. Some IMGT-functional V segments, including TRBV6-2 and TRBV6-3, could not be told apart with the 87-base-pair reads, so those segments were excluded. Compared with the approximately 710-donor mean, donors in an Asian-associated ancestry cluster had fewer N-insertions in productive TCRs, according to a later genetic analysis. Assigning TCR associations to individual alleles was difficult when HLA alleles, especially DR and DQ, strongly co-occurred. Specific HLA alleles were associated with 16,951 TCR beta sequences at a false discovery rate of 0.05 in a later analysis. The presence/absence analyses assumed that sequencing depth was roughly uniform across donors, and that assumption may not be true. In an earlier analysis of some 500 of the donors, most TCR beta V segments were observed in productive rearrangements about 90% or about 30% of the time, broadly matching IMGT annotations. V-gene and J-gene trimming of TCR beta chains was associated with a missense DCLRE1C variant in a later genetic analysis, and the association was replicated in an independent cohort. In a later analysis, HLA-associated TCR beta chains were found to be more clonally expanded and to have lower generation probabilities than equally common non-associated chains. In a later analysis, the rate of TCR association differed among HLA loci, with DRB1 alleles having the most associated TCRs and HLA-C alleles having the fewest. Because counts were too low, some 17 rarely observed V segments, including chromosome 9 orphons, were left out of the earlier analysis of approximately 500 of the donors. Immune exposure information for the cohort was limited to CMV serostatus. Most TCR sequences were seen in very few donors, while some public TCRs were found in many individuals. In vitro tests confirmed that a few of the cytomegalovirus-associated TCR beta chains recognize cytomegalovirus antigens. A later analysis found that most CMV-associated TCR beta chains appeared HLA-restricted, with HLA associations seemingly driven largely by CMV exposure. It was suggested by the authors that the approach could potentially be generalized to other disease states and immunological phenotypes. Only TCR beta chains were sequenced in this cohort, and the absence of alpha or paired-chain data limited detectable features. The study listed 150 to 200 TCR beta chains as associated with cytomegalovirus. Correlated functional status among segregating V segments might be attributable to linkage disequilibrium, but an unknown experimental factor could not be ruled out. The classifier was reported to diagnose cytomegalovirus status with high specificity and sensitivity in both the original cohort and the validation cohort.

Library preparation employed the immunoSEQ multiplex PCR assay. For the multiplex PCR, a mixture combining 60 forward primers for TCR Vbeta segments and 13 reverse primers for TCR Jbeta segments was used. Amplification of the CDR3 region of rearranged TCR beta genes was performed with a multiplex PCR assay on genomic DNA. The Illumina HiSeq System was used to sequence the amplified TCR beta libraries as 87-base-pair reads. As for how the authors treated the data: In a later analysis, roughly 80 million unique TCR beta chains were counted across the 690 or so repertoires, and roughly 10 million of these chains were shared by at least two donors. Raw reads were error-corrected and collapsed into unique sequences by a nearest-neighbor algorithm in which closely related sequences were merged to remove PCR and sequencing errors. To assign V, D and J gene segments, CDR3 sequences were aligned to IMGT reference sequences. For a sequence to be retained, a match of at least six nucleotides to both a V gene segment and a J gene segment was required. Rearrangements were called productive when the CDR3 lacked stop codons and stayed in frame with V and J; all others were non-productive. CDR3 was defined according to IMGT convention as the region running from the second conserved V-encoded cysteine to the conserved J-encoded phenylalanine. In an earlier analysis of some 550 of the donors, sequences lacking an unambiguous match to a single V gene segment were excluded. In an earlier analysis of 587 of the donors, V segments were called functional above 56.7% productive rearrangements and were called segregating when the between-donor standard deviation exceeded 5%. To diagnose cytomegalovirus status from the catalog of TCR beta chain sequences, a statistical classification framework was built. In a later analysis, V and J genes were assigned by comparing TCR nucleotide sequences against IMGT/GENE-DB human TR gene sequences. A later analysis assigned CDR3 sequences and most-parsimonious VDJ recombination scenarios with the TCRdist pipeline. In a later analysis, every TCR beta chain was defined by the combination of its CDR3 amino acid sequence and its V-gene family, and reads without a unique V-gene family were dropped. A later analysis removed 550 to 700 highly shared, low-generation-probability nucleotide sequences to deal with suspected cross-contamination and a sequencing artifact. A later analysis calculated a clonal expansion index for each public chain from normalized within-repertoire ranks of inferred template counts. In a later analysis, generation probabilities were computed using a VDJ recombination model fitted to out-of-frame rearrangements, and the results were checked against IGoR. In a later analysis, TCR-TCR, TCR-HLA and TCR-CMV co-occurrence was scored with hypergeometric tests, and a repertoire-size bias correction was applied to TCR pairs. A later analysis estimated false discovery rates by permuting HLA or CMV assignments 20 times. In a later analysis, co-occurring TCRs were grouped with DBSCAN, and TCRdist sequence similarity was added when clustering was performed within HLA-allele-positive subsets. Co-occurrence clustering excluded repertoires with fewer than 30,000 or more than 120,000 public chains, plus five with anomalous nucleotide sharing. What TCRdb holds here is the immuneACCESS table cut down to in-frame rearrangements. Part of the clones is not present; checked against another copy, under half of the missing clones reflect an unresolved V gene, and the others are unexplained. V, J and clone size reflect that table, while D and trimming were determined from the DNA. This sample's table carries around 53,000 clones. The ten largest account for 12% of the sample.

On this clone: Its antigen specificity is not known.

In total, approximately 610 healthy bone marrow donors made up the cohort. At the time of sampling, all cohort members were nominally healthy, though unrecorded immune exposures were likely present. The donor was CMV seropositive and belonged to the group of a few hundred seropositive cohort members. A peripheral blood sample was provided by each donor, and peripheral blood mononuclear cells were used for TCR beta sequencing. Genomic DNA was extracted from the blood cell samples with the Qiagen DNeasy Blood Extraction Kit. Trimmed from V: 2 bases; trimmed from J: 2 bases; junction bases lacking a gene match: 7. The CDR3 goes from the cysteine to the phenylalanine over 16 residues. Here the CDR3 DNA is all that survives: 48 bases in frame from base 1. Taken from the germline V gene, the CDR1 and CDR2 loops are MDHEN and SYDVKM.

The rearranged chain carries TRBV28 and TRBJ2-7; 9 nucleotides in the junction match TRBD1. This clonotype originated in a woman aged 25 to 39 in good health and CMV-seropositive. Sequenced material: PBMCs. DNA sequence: TGTGCCAGCAGTTTAATTCCGGGACAGGGAGCCTACGAGCAGTACTTC. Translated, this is CASSLIPGQGAYEQYF.